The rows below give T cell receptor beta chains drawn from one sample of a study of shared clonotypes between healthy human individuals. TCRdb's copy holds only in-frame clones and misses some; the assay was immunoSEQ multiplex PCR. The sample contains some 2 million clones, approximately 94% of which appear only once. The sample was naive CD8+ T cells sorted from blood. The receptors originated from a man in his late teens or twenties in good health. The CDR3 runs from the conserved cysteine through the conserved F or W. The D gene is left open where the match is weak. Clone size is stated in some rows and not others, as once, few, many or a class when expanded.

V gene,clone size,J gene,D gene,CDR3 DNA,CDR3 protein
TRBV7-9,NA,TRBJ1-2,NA,TGTGCCAGCAGCTTAACGCTTTCCTATGGCTACACCTTC,CASSLTLSYGYTF
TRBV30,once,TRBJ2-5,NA,TGTGCCTGGAGTGTCGGACATGGAGAGACCCAGTACTTC,CAWSVGHGETQYF
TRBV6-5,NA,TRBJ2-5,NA,TGTGCCAGCAGTCCCCACTCGGACGGACAAGAGACCCAGTACTTC,CASSPHSDGQETQYF
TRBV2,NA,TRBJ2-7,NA,TGTGCCAGCAGTGAATCCGAGGACTCATCGCACTACGAGCAGTACTTC,CASSESEDSSHYEQYF
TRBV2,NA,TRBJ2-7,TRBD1,TGTGCCAGCACCACCGGGACAGCCTCCTACGAGCAGTACTTC,CASTTGTASYEQYF
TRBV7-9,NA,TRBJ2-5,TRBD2,TGTGCCAGCAGCTACGGGGGGGAGACCCAGTACTTC,CASSYGGETQYF
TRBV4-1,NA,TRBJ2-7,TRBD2,TGCGCCAGCAGCCCCCTTGGGTCTAGCGGGAGGCCCTACGAGCAGTACTTC,CASSPLGSSGRPYEQYF
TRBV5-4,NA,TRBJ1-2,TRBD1,TGTGCCAGCAGCGTTACAGGGGGCAATGGCTACACCTTC,CASSVTGGNGYTF
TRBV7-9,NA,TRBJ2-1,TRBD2,TGTGCCAGCAGCCCAACTAGCGGGTATTCCTACAATGAGCAGTTCTTC,CASSPTSGYSYNEQFF
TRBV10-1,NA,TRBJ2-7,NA,TGCGCCAGCAGTGAGTGGGACACAAAAGGAGGGCAGTACTTC,CASSEWDTKGGQYF